These 27 T cell receptor beta chains were all obtained from the same sample, sequenced in a study of blood T cell repertoires in COVID-19 (dated by TCRdb to the early 2020s). Libraries came from the immunoSEQ multiplex PCR assay. TCRdb took over this immuneACCESS table, retaining in-frame rearrangements with V and J assigned. Such tables are incomplete; in checked studies, under half of the missing clones stem from an unresolved V gene, and the remainder is unexplained. The table for this sample lists 250,000 or so clones; roughly nine tenths of them were counted only once. The ten largest clonotypes hold around 2.4% of the sample. Sequencing was performed on PBMCs or T cells enriched from blood (not recorded which). Source of these receptors: a woman younger than 35 who had recovered from COVID-19.

The rearrangement uses TRBV28 and TRBJ1-1; D gene unclear. Germline lookup yields CDR1 MDHEN and CDR2 SYDVKM. CDR3 size: 12 residues. V lost 2 bases, J lost 3 bases, and 4 bases lay in between. The CDR3 loop is CASSLPYTEAFF. Here the CDR3 DNA reads TGTGCCAGCAGTTTACCGTACACTGAAGCTTTCTTT.

The J gene is TRBJ1-3, the V gene TRBV11-2, with 11 bases that match TRBD1. CDR1 is SGHAT and CDR2 is FQNNGV in the germline V gene. J gave up 6 bases and V 1 base, and 8 bases lay outside the gene matches. This CDR3 is 17 amino acids long. CDR3 sequence (DNA): TGTGCCAGCAGCTTAGTACCGGACAGGGGGCGTGAAAACACCATATATTTT. Protein sequence: CASSLVPDRGRENTIYF.

The gene calls are TRBV4-2 and TRBJ2-4, with D possibly TRBD2 on 6 matching bases. The length of the CDR3 is 15 residues. V was pared by 5 bases and J by 2 bases, with 13 bases between. Germline CDR1 is LGHNA and CDR2 is YNFKEQ. CDR3 sequence: CASSLEGNSKNIQYF. The DNA for the CDR3 is TGTGCCAGCAGCTTGGAGGGAAATTCCAAAAACATTCAGTACTTC.

This clone appeared a few times. V gene TRBV11-3 combines with J gene TRBJ1-3; no firm D call. CDR1 and CDR2 (germline): SGHNT, YENEEA. Trimming took 6 bases from V and 0 from J, leaving 6 bases between them. CDR3 length: 13 residues. The CDR3 here is CASSSSSGNTIYF. DNA of the CDR3: TGTGCCAGCAGTTCGAGCTCTGGAAACACCATATATTTT.

The rearrangement links TRBV5-1 to TRBJ2-5; D is perhaps TRBD1 (5 bases). Germline CDR1 and CDR2: SGHRS and YFSETQ. This CDR3 contains 12 residues. V lost 6 bases to trimming and J lost 2 bases, with 8 bases between them. CDR3 DNA: TGCGCCAGCACTGACAGTCAAGAGACCCAGTACTTC. Translation: CASTDSQETQYF.

The V and J genes are TRBV7-9 and TRBJ1-3; TRBD1 agrees at 7 bases. V lost 1 base and J lost 5; bases outside the gene matches: 2. Germline values: CDR1 SEHNR, CDR2 FQNEAQ (reference sequence). The CDR3 consists of 14 residues. The CDR3 DNA is TGTGCCAGCAGCTTAGGGGACAGAAGAAACACCATATATTTT. It translates to CASSLGDRRNTIYF.

The sample holds one count of this clone. The V gene is TRBV7-7, the J gene TRBJ1-2; D is possibly TRBD1 (5 bases). The CDR3 is 17 residues long. Per germline, CDR1 SSHAT and CDR2 FNYEAQ (reference sequence). Deletions cut 2 bases from V and 6 bases from J, with 22 bases between. CDR3 sequence (DNA): TGTGCCAGCAGCTTAATCCGGGCGGGACTTTCCACGGATGGCTACACCTTC. Translated: CASSLIRAGLSTDGYTF.

For the CDR3, the DNA is TGTGCCTGGAGTCCACGGTTACTAGCGTTTGAGCAGTTCTTC. It is translated as CAWSPRLLAFEQFF. The chain couples TRBV30 to TRBJ2-1, with 7 bases fitting TRBD2. The CDR3 runs to 14 residues. V trimming: 2 bases; J trimming: 9 bases; junction bases outside the gene matches: 10. Germline V gives CDR1 GTSNPN, CDR2 SVGIG (reference sequence).

The chain couples TRBV5-1 to TRBJ2-1; tentative D call: TRBD2 (5 bases). CDR3 size: 13 residues. Trimming took 0 bases from V and 8 from J, leaving 9 bases between them. Germline V CDR1 and CDR2: SGHRS, YFSETQ. CDR3 residues: CASSLGLSDEQFF. DNA for the CDR3: TGCGCCAGCAGCTTGGGACTAAGCGATGAGCAGTTCTTC.

CDR3 nucleotides: TGTGCCAGCAGCTCTTACAGGGATTCCACCGGGGAGCTGTTTTTT. As protein: CASSSYRDSTGELFF. The chain uses TRBV5-4 and TRBJ2-2; D is perhaps TRBD1 (6 bases). CDR1 and CDR2 from the germline V gene are SGHNT and YYREEE (reference sequence). V dropped 3 bases and J dropped 4 bases, with 13 bases sitting between them. The CDR3 covers 15 residues.

The rearrangement links TRBV21-1 to TRBJ1-1; TRBD1, the D gene given by the table, was not confirmed from the DNA. TRBV21-1 counts as a pseudogene. This CDR3 is built from 14 residues. The CDR3 region is CASSFGTAYTEAFF. The CDR3, as DNA: TGTGCCAGCAGCTTCGGGACAGCGTACACTGAAGCTTTCTTT.

V is TRBV2 and J is TRBJ1-2; D remains ambiguous. This CDR3 region has 13 residues. With 7 bases removed from V and 4 bases from J, the gap between germline ends came to 13 bases. The V gene's germline CDR1 is SNHLY and CDR2 FYNNEI. CDR3 in amino acids: CASKGEGVYGYTF. In DNA form, the CDR3 reads TGTGCCAGCAAAGGCGAGGGAGTCTATGGCTACACCTTC. Filled out from reference TRBV2 and TRBJ1-2, the complete variable domain reads EPEVTQTPSHQVTQMGQEVILRCVPISNHLYFYWYRQILGQKVEFLVSFYNNEISEKSEIFDDQFSVERPDGSNFTLKIRSTKLEDSAMYFCASKGEGVYGYTFGSGTRLTVV.

The chain employs TRBV27 and TRBJ2-5, with 10 bases that match TRBD1. TRBJ2-7 matches the DNA end more closely, so the J call is doubtful. This CDR3 contains 18 residues. Germline CDR1 is MNHEY and CDR2 is SMNVEV (reference sequence). DNA for the CDR3: TGTGCCAGCAGTTTAAGGCCCTTTGGGACAGGGGACCTTTACGAGCAGTACTTC. Encoded protein: CASSLRPFGTGDLYEQYF.

The CDR3 loop is CASRRTSGRTIHYNEQFF. Here the CDR3 DNA reads TGTGCCAGCAGACGGACTAGCGGGAGGACCATACATTACAATGAGCAGTTCTTC. The genes are TRBV28 and TRBJ2-1, with 14 positions matching TRBD2. V shed 6 bases and J 4 bases; nucleotides not matched to a gene: 11. The CDR3 loop spans 18 amino acids. From germline, CDR1 is MDHEN and CDR2 SYDVKM.

The chain uses TRBV25-1 and TRBJ2-4, with D possibly being TRBD2 (5 bases). The CDR3 covers 10 residues. The V and J ends lost 6 bases and 8 bases respectively, with 5 bases between them. In germline, CDR1 is MGHDK, CDR2 SYGVNS. CDR3 region: CASRRDIQYF. The CDR3 DNA reads TGTGCCAGCAGGAGGGACATTCAGTACTTC. The full variable domain, its missing parts supplied by reference TRBV25-1 and TRBJ2-4, is EADIYQTPRYLVIGTGKKITLECSQTMGHDKMYWYQQDPGMELHLIHYSYGVNSTEKGDLSSESTVSRIRTEHFPLTLESARPSHTSQYLCASRRDIQYFGAGTRLSVL.

V gene TRBV3-1 (or the pseudogene TRBV3-2) combines with J gene TRBJ1-5; TRBD1 might be the D (5 bases). The CDR3 length is 15 residues. Germline V gives CDR1 LGHDT, CDR2 YNNKEL (reference sequence). V was pared by 0 bases and J by 0 bases, with 6 bases between. Written as DNA, the CDR3 is TGTGCCAGCAGCCAAGATCAGGGTAGCAATCAGCCCCAGCATTTT. It is translated as CASSQDQGSNQPQHF.

The V call is TRBV7-3, the J call TRBJ2-2, with 9 bases matching TRBD2. Germline CDR1 reads SGHTA; CDR2 reads FQGTGA. This CDR3 spans 15 amino acids. Trimming at V came to 5 bases and at J to 7 bases, leaving 8 bases not matched to a gene. In DNA form, the CDR3 reads TGTGCCAGCAGCCCTAGCGGGGTTAATAACGGGGAGCTGTTTTTT. It encodes CASSPSGVNNGELFF.

This clone appeared many times. The chain recombines TRBV4-3 with TRBJ1-5; a possible D gene is TRBD1 (6 bases). This CDR3 contains 15 residues. With 4 bases removed from V and 6 bases from J, the gap between germline ends came to 16 bases. CDR1 LGHNA and CDR2 YSLEER come from the germline V gene. DNA of the CDR3: TGCGCCAGCAGCCTACAAGGGGGGGTTCGTCAGCCCCAGCATTTT. This sequence encodes CASSLQGGVRQPQHF.

The chain recombines TRBV5-4 with TRBJ2-7, with 10 positions matching TRBD2. This CDR3 region has 17 residues. The germline V gene has CDR1 SGHNT and CDR2 YYREEE (reference sequence). V lost 3 bases to trimming and J lost 3 bases; unmatched junction nucleotides: 12. CDR3 nucleotide sequence: TGTGCCAGCAGCTCCCCGGGGGCTAGCGGGAGCGGCTACGAGCAGTACTTC. As protein: CASSSPGASGSGYEQYF.

The rearrangement uses TRBV20-1 and TRBJ1-6; D is ambiguous. The CDR3 has 18 amino acids. Trimming took off 3 bases at V and 0 bases at J, with 18 bases between the two ends. The germline V gene has CDR1 DFQATT and CDR2 SNEGSKA (reference sequence). The CDR3 coding sequence is TGCAGTGCTAGTGCGGGGATCTATGGTCTCTCCTATAATTCACCCCTCCACTTT. It translates to CSASAGIYGLSYNSPLHF.

This chain joins TRBV5-6 and TRBJ2-7; 8 nucleotides match TRBD1. Germline trimming cut 0 bases from V and 1 base from J; bases unmatched to any gene: 0. CDR1 SGHDT and CDR2 YYEEEE come from the germline V gene. The CDR3 consists of 14 residues. In DNA form, the CDR3 reads TGTGCCAGCAGCTTGGGACAGGGGTCCTACGAGCAGTACTTC. Protein: CASSLGQGSYEQYF.

The chain employs TRBV3-1 (or the pseudogene TRBV3-2) and TRBJ2-2; tentative D call: TRBD2 (6 bases). The V and J ends lost 4 bases and 9 bases respectively, with 12 bases between them. The CDR3 has 13 residues. Looked up from germline, CDR1 is LGHDT and CDR2 is YNNKEL (reference sequence). CDR3 DNA sequence: TGTGCCAGCAGCCCCTCGGGGGTAAGGGAGCTGTTTTTT. Amino acids: CASSPSGVRELFF.

This clone has only a few counts. This chain connects TRBV10-2 to TRBJ2-1; D gene uncertain. In germline, CDR1 is WSHSY, CDR2 SAAADI. Trimming removed 1 base from V and 4 bases from J, with 5 bases in between. The CDR3 spans 13 residues. The DNA for the CDR3 is TGCGCCAGCAGTGAGTTGGCTTACAATGAGCAGTTCTTC. Its translation is CASSELAYNEQFF.

This chain links TRBV6-4 with TRBJ1-1; 7 bases fit TRBD1. This CDR3 has 13 amino acids. CDR1 is MRHNA, CDR2 SNTAGT, per germline. J lost 3 bases, V lost 5 bases, and 3 bases had no gene match. CDR3 sequence: CASSLTGDTEAFF. CDR3 coding DNA: TGTGCCAGCAGTCTCACAGGGGACACTGAAGCTTTCTTT.

CDR3 sequence (DNA): TGTGCCACAGGGGTTCAGACAGGGGTCCTCCAAGAGACCCAGTACTTC. Protein: CATGVQTGVLQETQYF. The genes are TRBV24-1 and TRBJ2-5, with 8 bases fitting TRBD1. With V trimmed by 10 bases and J by 1 base, 13 bases remained unmatched. CDR1 and CDR2 (germline): KGHDR, SFDVKD. CDR3 length: 16 amino acids.

The chain uses TRBV19 and TRBJ1-1, with a weak D call TRBD1 (5 bases). Germline CDR1 is LNHDA and CDR2 is SQIVND (reference sequence). The CDR3 has 14 amino acids. Trimming stripped 5 bases from V and 2 bases from J, with 12 bases between. In DNA, the CDR3 is TGTGCCAGTAGTTCTGGGGGAGGAAACACTGAAGCTTTCTTT. This encodes CASSSGGGNTEAFF.

This chain uses TRBV18 with TRBJ2-6; D gene unclear. The germline gives CDR1 KGHSH, CDR2 LQKENI. CDR3 size: 16 residues. V was shortened by 1 base and J by 0 bases, with 7 bases between the two germline ends. The CDR3 loop reads CASSPLMSSGANVLTF. DNA of the CDR3: TGTGCCAGCTCACCACTAATGAGCTCTGGGGCCAACGTCCTGACTTTC.